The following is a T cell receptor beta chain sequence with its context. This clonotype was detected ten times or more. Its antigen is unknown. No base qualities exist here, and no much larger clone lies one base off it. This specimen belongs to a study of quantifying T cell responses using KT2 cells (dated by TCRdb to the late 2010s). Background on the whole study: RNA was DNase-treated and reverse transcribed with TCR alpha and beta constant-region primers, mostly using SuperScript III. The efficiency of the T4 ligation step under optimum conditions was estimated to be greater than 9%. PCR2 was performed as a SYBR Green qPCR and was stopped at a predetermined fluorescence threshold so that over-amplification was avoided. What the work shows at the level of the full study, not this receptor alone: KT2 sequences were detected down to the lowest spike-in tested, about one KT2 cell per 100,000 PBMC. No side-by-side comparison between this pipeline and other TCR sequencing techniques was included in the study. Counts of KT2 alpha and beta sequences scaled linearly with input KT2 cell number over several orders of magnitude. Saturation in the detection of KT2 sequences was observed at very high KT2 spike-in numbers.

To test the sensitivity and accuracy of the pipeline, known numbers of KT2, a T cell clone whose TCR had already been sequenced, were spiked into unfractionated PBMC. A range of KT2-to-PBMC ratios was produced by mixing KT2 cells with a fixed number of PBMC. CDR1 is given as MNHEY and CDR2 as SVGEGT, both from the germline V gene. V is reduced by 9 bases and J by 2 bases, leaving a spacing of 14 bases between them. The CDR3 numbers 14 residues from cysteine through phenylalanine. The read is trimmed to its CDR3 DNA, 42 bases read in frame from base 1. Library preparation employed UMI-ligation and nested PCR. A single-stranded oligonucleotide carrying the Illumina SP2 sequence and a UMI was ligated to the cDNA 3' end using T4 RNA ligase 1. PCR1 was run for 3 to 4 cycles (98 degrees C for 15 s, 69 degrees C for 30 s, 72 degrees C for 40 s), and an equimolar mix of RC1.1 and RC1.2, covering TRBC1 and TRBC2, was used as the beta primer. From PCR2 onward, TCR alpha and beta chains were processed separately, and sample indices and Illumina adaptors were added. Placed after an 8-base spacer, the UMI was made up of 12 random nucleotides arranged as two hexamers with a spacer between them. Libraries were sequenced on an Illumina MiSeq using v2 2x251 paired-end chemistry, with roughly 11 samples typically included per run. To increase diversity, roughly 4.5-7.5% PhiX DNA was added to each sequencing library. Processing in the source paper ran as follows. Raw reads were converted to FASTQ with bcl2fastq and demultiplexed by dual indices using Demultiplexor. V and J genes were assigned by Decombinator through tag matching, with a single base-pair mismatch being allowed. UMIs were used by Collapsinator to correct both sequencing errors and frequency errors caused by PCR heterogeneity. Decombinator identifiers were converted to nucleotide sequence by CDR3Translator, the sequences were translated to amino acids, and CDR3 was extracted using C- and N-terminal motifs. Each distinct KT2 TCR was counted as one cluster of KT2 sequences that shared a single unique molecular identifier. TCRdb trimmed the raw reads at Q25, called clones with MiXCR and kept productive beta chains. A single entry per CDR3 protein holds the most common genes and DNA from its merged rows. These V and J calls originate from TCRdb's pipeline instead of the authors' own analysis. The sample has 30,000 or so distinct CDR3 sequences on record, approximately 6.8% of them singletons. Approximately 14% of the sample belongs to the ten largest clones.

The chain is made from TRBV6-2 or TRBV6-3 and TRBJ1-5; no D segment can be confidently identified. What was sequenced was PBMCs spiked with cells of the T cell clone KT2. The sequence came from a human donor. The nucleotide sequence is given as TGTGCCAGGCGGAGGGCCTTCGGCAATCAGCCCCAGCATTTT. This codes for CARRRAFGNQPQHF.